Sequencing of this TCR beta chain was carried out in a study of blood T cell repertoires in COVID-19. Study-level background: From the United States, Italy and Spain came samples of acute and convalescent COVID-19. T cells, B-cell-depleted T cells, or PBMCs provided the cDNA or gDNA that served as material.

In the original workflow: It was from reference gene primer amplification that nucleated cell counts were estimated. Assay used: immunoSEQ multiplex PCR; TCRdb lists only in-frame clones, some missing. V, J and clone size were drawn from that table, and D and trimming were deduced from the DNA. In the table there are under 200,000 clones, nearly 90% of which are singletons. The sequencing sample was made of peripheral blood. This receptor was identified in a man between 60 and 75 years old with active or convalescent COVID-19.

CDR3 region: CASSAEGCRRGLGGYGYTF. Written as DNA, the CDR3 is TGTGCCAGTAGTGCAGAGGGATGTAGGAGGGGGCTCGGGGGCTATGGCTACACCTTC. The rearrangement uses TRBV19 and TRBJ1-2; TRBD1 matches at 7 bases. With 5 bases clipped from V and 4 bases from J, the junction kept 22 bases outside the gene matches. CDR3 size: 19 residues. The germline V gene has CDR1 LNHDA and CDR2 SQIVND (reference sequence).